This TCR beta chain originates from a study of T cell repertoires in cytomegalovirus infection (dated 2019 in TCRdb). Study-wide context: Recently identified HLA-C-restricted CMV epitopes, whose presentation resists viral immunomodulation, were targeted by peptide stimulations together with well-studied HLA-B-restricted epitopes. Donor HLA type was relevant to the analysis, as public TCR beta signatures indicated carriage of CMV infection together with the matching HLA type. What the authors observed across the whole study: In both this cohort and an independent cohort of 352 donors, the cumulative frequency of public TCR beta family members distinguished carriers of CMV infection plus the relevant HLA type. The ex vivo response was dominated by HLA-C-restricted CMV-specific TCR beta clonotypes, which also provided the single most frequent clonotype in two of eight donors.

Instrument on record: Illumina HiSeq 1500. In-frame beta chains were kept once TCRdb had trimmed the public reads at Q25 with fastp and called clones with MiXCR. Entries that share a CDR3 protein sequence are merged under the most common genes and DNA. For this sample the table gives about 740,000 distinct CDR3 sequences, of which 33% were detected only once. Jointly, the top ten make up over 15% of the sample. The CDR3 has 16 amino acids, counting the end cysteine and phenylalanine. Just CDR3 DNA is preserved here, 48 bases in frame from base 1. Trimming removed 2 bases from V and 4 bases from J, leaving 12 bases between the germline ends. The germline V gene specifies SGHTA as CDR1 and FQGNSA as CDR2. This clonotype appeared a few times. Its antigen is not yet known. No quality values exist for individual bases; no much larger clone is one base distant. The treatment or condition label for this specimen denotes: in vitro stimulation with specific CMV peptide epitopes to enrich CMV-specific T cells.

The rearrangement joined TRBV7-2 to TRBJ1-6, with no D gene named confidently. This clonotype was sampled from a human donor in good health (CMV status not recorded). Some clones in this sample may be carry-over from other donors' samples. This sample comprised cultured PBMCs, obtained from culture after CMV antigen stimulation. CDR3 region: CASSLSITEYNSPLHF. Read as DNA, the sequence is TGTGCCAGCAGCTTAAGTATTACGGAATATAATTCACCCCTCCACTTT.